A selection of T cell receptor beta chains follows, all from one sample in a study of shared clonotypes between healthy human individuals. The table came from immunoSEQ multiplex PCR; TCRdb's copy has only in-frame clones and leaves some out. Among millions of clones listed, roughly 91% were seen once. Sequences were obtained from naive CD8+ T cells from PBMCs. These receptors were obtained from a man younger than 35 in good health. Some clones in this sample may be carry-over from other donors' samples. Each CDR3 is given without its conserved first and last residue. Fields, in order: clone size, V gene, J gene, CDR3 protein. Size values are once, few and many counts, or a class for expanded clones, and some rows have none.

clone_size: -; v_call: TRBV7-9; j_call: TRBJ2-5; cdr3_aa: ASSAGQLKETQY
clone_size: -; v_call: TRBV28; j_call: TRBJ2-7; cdr3_aa: ASSFDRGAPLSYEQY
clone_size: -; v_call: TRBV7-8; j_call: TRBJ1-1; cdr3_aa: ASSPGTFFTEAF
clone_size: -; v_call: TRBV9; j_call: TRBJ2-7; cdr3_aa: ASSIQAGGYEQY
clone_size: -; v_call: TRBV5-6; j_call: TRBJ1-5; cdr3_aa: ASTSWDRGVNQPQH
clone_size: -; v_call: TRBV27; j_call: TRBJ2-1; cdr3_aa: ASSDRGGYNEQF
clone_size: -; v_call: TRBV18; j_call: TRBJ1-5; cdr3_aa: ASSPGTDNQPQH
clone_size: -; v_call: TRBV13; j_call: TRBJ2-1; cdr3_aa: ASSSSAGTGVDEQF
clone_size: -; v_call: TRBV5-4; j_call: TRBJ2-3; cdr3_aa: ASSSPGLDTDTQY
clone_size: -; v_call: TRBV9; j_call: TRBJ2-5; cdr3_aa: ASSVEASRETQY
clone_size: -; v_call: TRBV5-1; j_call: TRBJ2-5; cdr3_aa: ASSLGYQETQY
clone_size: -; v_call: TRBV30; j_call: TRBJ2-1; cdr3_aa: AWSVARNEQF
clone_size: -; v_call: TRBV27; j_call: TRBJ2-7; cdr3_aa: ASGFSGRYEQY
clone_size: -; v_call: TRBV2; j_call: TRBJ2-2; cdr3_aa: ASSEGTNTGELF
clone_size: -; v_call: TRBV4-1; j_call: TRBJ2-1; cdr3_aa: ASSQADLWREGNEQF
clone_size: -; v_call: TRBV4-2; j_call: TRBJ2-2; cdr3_aa: ASSQSVLAGGPTGELF
clone_size: -; v_call: TRBV7-9; j_call: TRBJ2-7; cdr3_aa: ASSLSGATYEQY
clone_size: -; v_call: TRBV27; j_call: TRBJ2-2; cdr3_aa: ASSGDITGELF
clone_size: -; v_call: TRBV9; j_call: TRBJ1-2; cdr3_aa: ASGPGEGRGYT
clone_size: -; v_call: TRBV11-2; j_call: TRBJ1-5; cdr3_aa: ASSLEYSSNQPQH
clone_size: once; v_call: TRBV4-1; j_call: TRBJ1-5; cdr3_aa: ASSPQSRDRGHNQPQH
clone_size: -; v_call: TRBV7-9; j_call: TRBJ2-2; cdr3_aa: ASSARTAAVVTGELF
clone_size: -; v_call: TRBV5-1; j_call: TRBJ2-2; cdr3_aa: ASSLAAASSPGRELF
clone_size: few; v_call: TRBV9; j_call: TRBJ2-1; cdr3_aa: ASSPRGDEQF
clone_size: -; v_call: TRBV10-3; j_call: TRBJ2-3; cdr3_aa: AISESKEGGTDTQY
clone_size: -; v_call: TRBV4-1; j_call: TRBJ2-2; cdr3_aa: ASSLHRVNTGELF
clone_size: -; v_call: TRBV9; j_call: TRBJ2-7; cdr3_aa: ASSGSGRDDEQY
clone_size: -; v_call: TRBV7-6; j_call: TRBJ2-1; cdr3_aa: ASSLLDSGQGEQF
clone_size: -; v_call: TRBV27; j_call: TRBJ1-5; cdr3_aa: ASSYRTGLNQPQH